This T cell receptor beta chain was sequenced during a study of blood T cell repertoires in COVID-19. Background on the study: In each case, the material was cDNA or gDNA derived from T cells, B-cell-depleted T cells, or PBMCs.

Germline V gene sequence: CDR1 SGHAT, CDR2 FQNNGV. This CDR3 has 14 amino acids. V was trimmed by 5 bases and J by 8 bases, leaving 15 bases between them. Participant age was about 18 to 89 years, and participants resided in roughly 25 US areas. Allocation to cohorts depended on clinical history reported by the participants. This table comes from immunoSEQ multiplex PCR, and its TCRdb copy is limited to in-frame clones, with some not included. The data hold approximately 300,000 clones, with 80% to 90% observed a single time. Sequencing input: PBMCs or T cells enriched from blood (not recorded which). The sequence was obtained from a woman younger than 35 who had recovered from COVID-19. V is TRBV11-2 and J is TRBJ1-4; D perhaps matches TRBD1 (5 bases). The CDR3 DNA is TGTGCCAGCAGCACAAACTGGGGGGGAGAAAAACTGTTTTTT. Amino acids: CASSTNWGGEKLFF.